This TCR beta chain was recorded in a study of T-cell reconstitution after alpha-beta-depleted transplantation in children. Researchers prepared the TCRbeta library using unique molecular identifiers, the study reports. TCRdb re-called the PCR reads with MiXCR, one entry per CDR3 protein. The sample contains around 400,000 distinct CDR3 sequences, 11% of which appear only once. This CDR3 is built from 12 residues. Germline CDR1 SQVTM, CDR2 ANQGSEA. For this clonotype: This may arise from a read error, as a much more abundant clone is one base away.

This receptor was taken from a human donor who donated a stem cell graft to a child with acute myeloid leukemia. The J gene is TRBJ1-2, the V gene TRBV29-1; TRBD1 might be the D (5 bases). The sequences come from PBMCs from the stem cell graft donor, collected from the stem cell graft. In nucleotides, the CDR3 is TGCACCGTCGGTGGGGGTAACTATGGCTACACCTTC. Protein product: CTVGGGNYGYTF.